This T cell receptor beta chain was sequenced in a study of T-cell memory formation after mild COVID-19. Turning to the study itself: Largely, the TCR clusters proved donor specific.

The CDR3 is 15 residues long. In germline, CDR1 is ENHRY, CDR2 SYGVKD. The V gene lost 5 bases and the J gene lost 5 bases, with 16 bases spanning the gap. About this clonotype itself: Its specificity is unknown.

Study-level findings and limits: Day 15 to 85 contracting clones showed balanced CD4/CD8; day 15 to 37 expanders favored CD4+. Some clones that responded were present in memory (sampled pre-infection), which suggests cross-reactive memory joined.

cDNA libraries for TCR alpha and TCR beta, carrying sample barcodes and UMIs, came from 5'RACE with constant-segment primers. TCRdb re-analysed the 5' RACE reads in MiXCR, keeping a single row per CDR3 protein. The sample holds 350,000 to 400,000 distinct CDR3 sequences, approximately 14% seen once. The chain combines TRBV10-3 with TRBJ1-3; D call uncertain. The material sequenced was PBMCs or a T cell subset sorted from them (not recorded which). The source is a man between 18 and 29 years old who had mild COVID-19 (a few samples of this study predate the infection). Cell type and time point are not known. DNA for the CDR3: TGTGCCATCAGTCCGGACGGAGGGAATCGAAACACCATATATTTT. Its translation is CAISPDGGNRNTIYF.